Sequencing of this TCR beta chain was carried out in a study of T cell changes during pregnancy in multiple sclerosis. Per germline, CDR1 MDHEN and CDR2 SYDVKM. This CDR3 has 13 amino acids. V lost 9 bases and J lost 8; bases outside the gene matches: 9. Data came from immunoSEQ multiplex PCR; TCRdb stores just in-frame clones and leaves some out. The table has 30,000 to 45,000 clones, around 92% seen once. The rearrangement joins TRBV28 to TRBJ2-1; 8 nucleotides agree with TRBD2. The sample consisted of CD4+ T cells from peripheral blood mononuclear cells, taken in the second trimester of pregnancy. The origin of this receptor is a female donor in good health, enrolled as a control in a pregnancy study. CDR3 sequence: CASTRSGGDEQFF. Written as DNA, the CDR3 is TGTGCCAGTACTAGGTCGGGGGGGGATGAGCAGTTCTTC.